This TCR beta chain was found in a study of T cells after yellow fever vaccination. Study-level results: A large majority of primary-vaccination clones showed up again after the booster (approximately 95% CD4, around 90% CD8). A small proportion of clonotypes was detected in both the CD4 and CD8 compartments.

Germline loops: CDR1 LGHNA, CDR2 YNFKEQ. The CDR3 totals 13 residues. The ends were cut back, 2 bases at V and 10 bases at J, with 12 bases in the middle. This clonotype showed up many times. Antigen specificity is unknown. TCRdb re-called the 5' RACE reads through MiXCR, storing one row per CDR3 protein. The data contain around 350,000 distinct CDR3 sequences, 6% to 8% of them singletons. The rearrangement joins TRBV4-2 to TRBJ2-1; the D call may be TRBD1 or TRBD2 (5 bases each). The input for sequencing was PBMCs, taken 5 days after the yellow fever booster vaccination. The TCR originated in a man in his thirties or forties who received the YFV17D yellow fever vaccine. In DNA form, the CDR3 reads TGTGCCAGCAGCCAATCACCCGGGACGGAGCAGTTCTTC. This codes for CASSQSPGTEQFF.